The subject of this entry is one T cell receptor beta chain. Template material for amplifying TCR beta CDR3 regions consisted of RNA transcripts. The HTBI primer set was used in a first-round RT-PCR of the TCR CDR3. TCRdb analysed the multiplex PCR reads with MiXCR anew, one entry per CDR3 protein. This table has hundreds of thousands of distinct CDR3 sequences, approximately 15% appearing once. This record comes from a study of T cells in Graves' hyperthyroidism and ophthalmopathy. The V gene's germline CDR1 is MNHNS and CDR2 SASEGT. There are 18 residues in the CDR3. The germline V and J ends were trimmed by 1 base and 0 bases, with 16 bases remaining between them. Stability of Graves' hyperthyroidism was defined as absent ophthalmopathy progression within 18 months. Uncontrolled infections, other autoimmune diseases, pregnancy or lactation led to exclusion of patients. Diagnosis rested on symptoms, serum thyroxine and TRAb, thyroid ultrasound, and orbital computed tomography.

The material sequenced was blood. The TCR originated in a woman under 30 with Graves' hyperthyroidism. The rearrangement uses TRBV6-1 and TRBJ1-5; weak D call: TRBD1 (6 bases). DNA for the CDR3: TGTGCCAGCAGTGAAGGCCCGCCCGGGACACGTAGCAATCAGCCCCAGCATTTT. Protein sequence: CASSEGPPGTRSNQPQHF.